This T cell receptor beta chain comes out of a study of blood T cell repertoires in COVID-19. The germline V gene encodes CDR1 ENHRY and CDR2 SYGVKD. The CDR3 has 16 residues. Between the trimmed V and J ends, which lost 5 bases and 4 bases, there was a span of 17 bases. Study processing details: Nucleated cell number was recorded as an estimate derived from reference gene primer amplification. This table comes from immunoSEQ multiplex PCR, and its TCRdb copy is limited to in-frame clones, with some not included. That table furnishes V, J and clone size, whereas the DNA furnished D and trimming. The sample consists of 250,000 to 350,000 clones, roughly nine tenths of them appearing once.

This sequence joins TRBV10-3 and TRBJ2-2; D is perhaps TRBD2 (6 bases). The specimen sequenced was PBMCs or T cells enriched from blood (not recorded which). The clonotype originates from a man between 60 and 75 years old who had recovered from COVID-19. CDR3 DNA sequence: TGTGCCATCAGTCCCGGGGCGGGGTCGGGCACCGGGGAGCTGTTTTTT. Amino acids: CAISPGAGSGTGELFF.